This T cell receptor beta chain was sequenced in a study of T-cell reconstitution after alpha-beta-depleted transplantation in children. The table lists this clonotype with many counts. Unique molecular identifiers were used to barcode this TCRbeta library. TCRdb re-analysed the PCR reads in MiXCR, keeping a single row per CDR3 protein. The sample lists approximately 240,000 distinct CDR3 sequences; 9.7% were seen once. The CDR3 totals 11 residues. J is TRBJ1-3 and V is TRBV12-3 or TRBV12-4, with D maybe TRBD1 (5 bases). The specimen was PBMCs from the stem cell graft donor, collected from the stem cell graft. The TCR originated in a human donor who donated a stem cell graft to a child with SCID. As DNA, the CDR3 is TGTGCTGGGGCCTCTGGAAACACCATATATTTT. Translated: CAGASGNTIYF.